These 26 T cell receptor beta chains share one sample of origin, sequenced in a study of cytomegalovirus exposure and HLA in healthy donors. The primer mix had 60 Vbeta and 13 Jbeta primers. Assay used: immunoSEQ multiplex PCR; TCRdb lists only in-frame clones, some missing. Seen here are 110,000 or so clones, around 77% observed once, and the top ten hold approximately 5%. Sequencing was done on a sample of PBMCs. Receptors were obtained from a woman in her 30s in good health and CMV-seropositive.

The J gene is TRBJ2-5, the V gene TRBV7-9, with D tentatively TRBD2 (6 bases). The end of the DNA is better explained by TRBJ2-7, so the J call may be wrong. There are 14 residues in the CDR3. Looked up from germline, CDR1 is SEHNR and CDR2 is FQNEAQ (reference sequence). The CDR3 coding sequence is TGTGCCAGCAGCTCCGGGGGTCACTCCTACGAGCAGTACTTC. It specifies CASSSGGHSYEQYF.

V gene TRBV27 combines with J gene TRBJ1-1, with a weak D call TRBD1 (5 bases). Trimming removed 2 bases from V and 0 bases from J, with 7 bases in between. Germline CDR1 MNHEY, CDR2 SMNVEV (reference sequence). CDR3 size: 14 residues. The CDR3 protein is CASSLGGVNTEAFF. DNA of the CDR3: TGTGCCAGCAGTTTAGGGGGGGTGAACACTGAAGCTTTCTTT.

This rearrangement joins TRBV10-2 to TRBJ2-7, with TRBD1 matching 9 bases. This CDR3 is 15 amino acids long. CDR1 and CDR2 from the germline V gene are WSHSY and SAAADI. Trimming removed 5 bases from V and 7 bases from J; junction bases left unmatched: 12. The CDR3: CASSSIDRGSYEQYF. The CDR3, as DNA: TGCGCCAGCAGTTCAATCGACAGGGGGTCGTATGAGCAGTACTTC.

The V call is TRBV4-1, the J call TRBJ1-1; 7 bases are shared with TRBD1. This CDR3 contains 17 residues. The germline V gene has CDR1 MGHRA and CDR2 YSYEKL. V dropped 4 bases and J dropped 4; count of bases not matched to a gene: 15. CDR3 DNA: TGCGCCAGCAGCCTAACCGACAGGGCCGGACACGGCACTGAAGCTTTCTTT. It specifies CASSLTDRAGHGTEAFF.

The gene calls are TRBV4-1 and TRBJ2-1; a possible D gene is TRBD2 (5 bases). The germline gives CDR1 MGHRA, CDR2 YSYEKL. V dropped 5 bases and J dropped 4 bases, with 18 bases sitting between them. This CDR3 is 16 amino acids long. CDR3 sequence (DNA): TGCGCCAGCAGCGCCCGGACTTTGCCCGGGTACAATGAGCAGTTCTTC. Amino acid sequence: CASSARTLPGYNEQFF.

V is TRBV2 and J is TRBJ1-2, with 7 nucleotides matching TRBD1. V was pared by 5 bases and J by 0 bases, with 9 bases of the junction left unmatched. There are 16 residues in the CDR3. The V gene's germline CDR1 is SNHLY and CDR2 FYNNEI. The CDR3, as DNA: TGTGCCAGCAGTTATAATACAGGGGTTACTAACTATGGCTACACCTTC. As protein: CASSYNTGVTNYGYTF. The variable domain in full, completed from reference TRBV2 and TRBJ1-2, reads EPEVTQTPSHQVTQMGQEVILRCVPISNHLYFYWYRQILGQKVEFLVSFYNNEISEKSEIFDDQFSVERPDGSNFTLKIRSTKLEDSAMYFCASSYNTGVTNYGYTFGSGTRLTVV.

This clone was recorded once. The genes are TRBV9 and TRBJ2-7; 9 bases are a match to TRBD1. Germline loops: CDR1 SGDLS, CDR2 YYNGEE. Trimming took 4 bases from V and 1 from J; bases not matched to a gene: 6. The length of the CDR3 is 15 residues. DNA for the CDR3: TGTGCCAGCAGCCTGGGACAGGGCGGGTCCTACGAGCAGTACTTC. Its protein product is CASSLGQGGSYEQYF.

V usage is TRBV23-1 and J usage is TRBJ2-3; possible D gene TRBD1, 7 bases. TRBV23-1 is designated an ORF whose function remains uncertain. Trimming pared 2 bases from V and 4 bases from J, leaving 16 bases between. The CDR3 covers 16 residues. CDR3 sequence (DNA): TGCGCCAGCAGTCAAAAAGAGCAGGGGGGCGCAGATACGCAGTATTTT. Translation gives CASSQKEQGGADTQYF.

This clone was seen a handful of times. The V call is TRBV9, the J call TRBJ1-4, with D maybe TRBD1 (6 bases). Germline loops: CDR1 SGDLS, CDR2 YYNGEE. V was trimmed by 1 base and J by 7 bases, leaving 20 bases between them. This CDR3 is 17 amino acids long. The CDR3 DNA sequence: TGTGCCAGCAGCGTAAGCCCCGATCAGAGGGGGGGTGAAAAACTGTTTTTT. It yields the protein CASSVSPDQRGGEKLFF.

This clone was seen more than once but under ten times. CDR3 DNA: TGTGCCAGCAGCTCCAACCCCGGGAGCACTGAAGCTTTCTTT. This encodes CASSSNPGSTEAFF. This chain connects TRBV7-3 to TRBJ1-1; no reliable D call. The CDR3 extends over 14 amino acids. V gave up 4 bases and J gave up 4 bases, with 13 bases separating them. Germline CDR1 is SGHTA and CDR2 is FQGTGA.

V gene TRBV27 combines with J gene TRBJ1-4; 7 bases map to TRBD1. Germline CDR1 reads MNHEY; CDR2 reads SMNVEV (reference sequence). V shed 7 bases and J 5 bases; nucleotides not matched to a gene: 13. The CDR3 consists of 16 residues. CDR3 in DNA: TGTGCCAGCAAGCCATGGAACAGGGGTTCCAATGAAAAACTGTTTTTT. Protein: CASKPWNRGSNEKLFF.

The gene calls are TRBV18 and TRBJ1-2, with 7 nucleotides matching TRBD1. CDR3 length: 15 amino acids. J lost 4 bases, V lost 3 bases, and 8 bases had no gene match. Germline V CDR1 and CDR2: KGHSH, LQKENI. CDR3 sequence: CASSPGQGEVYGYTF. In nucleotides, the CDR3 is TGTGCCAGCTCACCGGGTCAGGGGGAGGTCTATGGCTACACCTTC.

The rearrangement joins TRBV25-1 to TRBJ1-3; no firm D call. This CDR3 is built from 15 residues. Germline V gives CDR1 MGHDK, CDR2 SYGVNS. The germline V and J ends were trimmed by 2 bases and 0 bases, with 8 bases remaining between them. CDR3 DNA: TGTGCCAGCAGTGAAGTAGGCGGCTCTGGAAACACCATATATTTT. Protein: CASSEVGGSGNTIYF.

Only one count was recorded for this clone. V usage is TRBV5-1 and J usage is TRBJ1-5, with 7 bases fitting TRBD1. Trimming cost V 5 bases and J 2 bases; bases outside gene matches: 4. CDR3 length: 14 amino acids. Germline assignment: CDR1 SGHRS and CDR2 YFSETQ. The CDR3: CASSPGTGNQPQHF. The CDR3 DNA reads as TGCGCCAGCAGTCCCGGGACAGGCAATCAGCCCCAGCATTTT.

The V call is TRBV30, the J call TRBJ2-7; a weak D match, TRBD1 (6 bases). The V gene's germline CDR1 is GTSNPN and CDR2 SVGIG (reference sequence). V lost 2 bases and J lost 3, with 14 bases in between. The CDR3 runs 14 residues. CDR3 coding DNA: TGTGCCTGGAGTCATACAGGGCTAAGCTACGAGCAGTACTTC. Translated, it gives CAWSHTGLSYEQYF.

The chain joins TRBV10-3 to TRBJ1-3, with D maybe TRBD1 (5 bases). CDR3 length: 15 residues. Trimming removed 3 bases at V and 2 bases at J, with 11 bases between. Germline lookup yields CDR1 ENHRY and CDR2 SYGVKD. The CDR3, as DNA: TGTGCCATCAGTGAAGGGCAGGGAACTGGAAACACCATATATTTT. This sequence encodes CAISEGQGTGNTIYF.

This clone was seen a few times. The V gene is TRBV2, the J gene TRBJ2-3, with D uncertain. The CDR3 has 14 amino acids. The V end lost 4 bases, the J end lost 3 bases, and 11 bases lay between the germline ends. Germline V gene lookup returns CDR1 SNHLY and CDR2 FYNNEI. The chain's CDR3 is CASSARSGTDTQYF. The CDR3 DNA reads TGTGCCAGCAGTGCCAGGTCAGGTACAGATACGCAGTATTTT.

In its sample, this clone was seen once. The J gene is TRBJ2-5, the V gene TRBV10-3; 8 nucleotides line up with TRBD2. The trim removed 6 bases at V and 0 bases at J, leaving 6 bases unmatched. Germline V gene lookup returns CDR1 ENHRY and CDR2 SYGVKD. This CDR3 is 15 amino acids long. The CDR3 spells CAIRGPGGNQETQYF. DNA of the CDR3: TGTGCCATCAGGGGGCCGGGGGGGAACCAAGAGACCCAGTACTTC.

The chain employs TRBV27 and TRBJ2-7; TRBD1 matches at 7 bases. The length of the CDR3 is 15 residues. J gave up 1 base and V 9 bases, and 12 bases lay outside the gene matches. The germline V gene encodes CDR1 MNHEY and CDR2 SMNVEV (reference sequence). In nucleotides, the CDR3 is TGTGCCAGTTTTTCAGGGGGACCAACTTCCTACGAGCAGTACTTC. Its translation is CASFSGGPTSYEQYF.

The gene calls are TRBV5-6 and TRBJ2-6, with 9 bases that match TRBD1. The CDR3 spans 17 residues. The V gene end was trimmed by 2 bases and the J gene end by 0 bases; junction bases not matched to a gene: 3. Germline V gene sequence: CDR1 SGHDT, CDR2 YYEEEE. The CDR3 bases are TGTGCCAGCAGCTTAGGACAGGGGAACTCTGGGGCCAACGTCCTGACTTTC. Translated: CASSLGQGNSGANVLTF.

The CDR3 here is CATSRDPGMTETQYF. The DNA of the CDR3 is TGTGCCACCAGCAGAGATCCGGGAATGACAGAGACCCAGTACTTC. J is TRBJ2-5 and V is TRBV15; perhaps TRBD2 as D (5 bases). The V end was cut by 0 bases, the J end by 4 bases, with 12 bases between. This CDR3 has 15 amino acids. CDR1 is LNHNV and CDR2 is YYDKDF in the germline V gene (reference sequence). Supplemented by reference TRBV15 and TRBJ2-5, the full variable domain reads DAMVIQNPRYQVTQFGKPVTLSCSQTLNHNVMYWYQQKSSQAPKLLFHYYDKDFNNEADTPDNFQSRRPNTSFCFLDIRSPGLGDTAMYLCATSRDPGMTETQYFGPGTRLLVL.

The rearrangement joins TRBV30 to TRBJ1-5, with D possibly TRBD1 on 6 matching bases. The CDR3 extends over 12 amino acids. Deletions cut 3 bases from V and 7 bases from J, with 10 bases between. Germline V gene sequence: CDR1 GTSNPN, CDR2 SVGIG (reference sequence). CDR3 residues: CAWSPGVQPQHF. CDR3 in DNA: TGTGCCTGGAGCCCAGGGGTCCAGCCCCAGCATTTT. The full variable domain, its missing parts supplied by reference TRBV30 and TRBJ1-5, is SQTIHQWPATLVQPVGSPLSLECTVEGTSNPNLYWYRQAAGRGLQLLFYSVGIGQISSEVPQNLSASRPQDRQFILSSKKLLLSDSGFYLCAWSPGVQPQHFGDGTRLSIL.

The genes are TRBV5-5 and TRBJ1-5; D remains ambiguous. With 3 bases removed from V and 0 bases from J, the gap between germline ends came to 16 bases. The CDR3 runs to 17 residues. Germline V CDR1 and CDR2: SGHKS, YYEKEE (reference sequence). CDR3 DNA: TGTGCCAGCAGCTCTTTTCAGGCAGGTTATAGCAATCAGCCCCAGCATTTT. Protein product: CASSSFQAGYSNQPQHF.

This clone appeared a few times. The chain couples TRBV2 to TRBJ1-3; the D gene is possibly TRBD1 (5 bases). Germline values: CDR1 SNHLY, CDR2 FYNNEI. CDR3 length equals 16 residues. Trimming removed 8 bases from V and 0 bases from J, with 17 bases in between. CDR3 loop: CASESDSSSSGNTIYF. The CDR3 DNA reads TGTGCCAGCGAATCCGACAGCTCGAGCTCTGGAAACACCATATATTTT.

This sequence joins TRBV7-6 and TRBJ2-7; weak D call: TRBD1 (5 bases). Deletions cut 0 bases from V and 5 bases from J, with 11 bases between. Germline-derived CDR1 and CDR2 are SGHVS and FNYEAQ. CDR3 length equals 14 residues. The CDR3 bases are TGTGCCAGCAGCTTAGCCAGGGCTGGCAACGAGCAGTACTTC. Amino acid sequence: CASSLARAGNEQYF.

J is TRBJ2-2 and V is TRBV5-4, with D uncertain. The germline CDR1 and CDR2 sequences are SGHNT and YYREEE (reference sequence). The ends were cut back, 0 bases at V and 7 bases at J, with 10 bases in the middle. The CDR3 spans 14 residues. The CDR3 sequence is CASSLGFRDGELFF. The CDR3 DNA sequence: TGTGCCAGCAGCTTGGGGTTCCGAGACGGGGAGCTGTTTTTT.